This T cell receptor beta chain comes out of a study of shared clonotypes between healthy human individuals. This clone occurred many times. What it binds is unknown. The study, taken as a whole, reports: Despite large depth, rarefaction showed incomplete sorted-subset sequencing.

After removal of 10 bases from V and 0 bases from J, the junction contained 9 bases not matched to a gene. The length of the CDR3 is 15 residues. The germline gives CDR1 MNHEY, CDR2 SMNVEV (reference sequence). At deep level, the assay was performed. TCRdb's copy holds only in-frame clones and misses some; the assay was immunoSEQ multiplex PCR. The profile shows more than 550,000 clones, 90% of them singletons. The sequencing sample was made of memory CD8+ T cells from PBMCs. Noted subset: CD45RO+ cells pooled with CCR7-negative TemRA cells. V and J are TRBV27 and TRBJ1-1; TRBD1 agrees at 9 bases. This clonotype was obtained from a young man in good health. Some clones in this sample may be carry-over from other donors' samples. The chain's CDR3 is CATSTRDRVNTEAFF. The CDR3 nucleotides are TGTGCCACCTCGACCAGGGACAGGGTGAACACTGAAGCTTTCTTT.